Sequencing of this TCR beta chain was carried out in a study of metastatic and nonmetastatic thyroid tumors. In the study overall: Repertoire comparisons spanned blood and tumor or nodule tissue from malignant and benign thyroid patients.

Not a single patient had been given any form of treatment at any point before undergoing thyroid surgery. Original processing methods: What underpinned the distant-metastasis classifier for papillary thyroid cancer was the set of CDR3 differences across clinicopathological groups. TCRdb used MiXCR to call clones anew from the PCR reads. The V and J calls come from TCRdb's annotation, not from the publication. This sample has about 60,000 clones, with 15% to 20% found just once. This CDR3 contains 15 residues. CDR1 and CDR2 from the germline V gene are SGDLS and YYNGEE. V was trimmed by 3 bases and J by 1 base, leaving 13 bases between them.

The TCR originated in a male donor with papillary thyroid cancer or a benign thyroid nodule (not recorded which). Some clones in this sample may be carry-over from other donors' samples. Material: blood. The genes are TRBV9 and TRBJ1-1; tentative D call: TRBD1 (5 bases). Here the CDR3 reads CASSALGTPNTEAFF. The DNA for the CDR3 is TGTGCCAGCAGCGCCCTCGGGACGCCGAACACTGAAGCTTTCTTT. The entire variable domain, with the rest obtained from reference TRBV9 and TRBJ1-1, is as follows: DSGVTQTPKHLITATGQRVTLRCSPRSGDLSVYWYQQSLDQGLQFLIQYYNGEERAKGNILERFSAQQFPDLHSELNLSSLELGDSALYFCASSALGTPNTEAFFGQGTRLTVV.